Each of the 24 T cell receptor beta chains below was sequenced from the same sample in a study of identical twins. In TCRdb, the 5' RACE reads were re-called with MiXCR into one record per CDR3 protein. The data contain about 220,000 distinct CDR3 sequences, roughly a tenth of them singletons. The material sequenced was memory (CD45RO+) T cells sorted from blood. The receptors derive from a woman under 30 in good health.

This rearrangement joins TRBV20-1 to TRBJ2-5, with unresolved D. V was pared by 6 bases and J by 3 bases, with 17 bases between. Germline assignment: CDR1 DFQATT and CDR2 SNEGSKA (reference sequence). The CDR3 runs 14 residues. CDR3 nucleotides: TGCAGTGCCACGGCCCCCGACTTTGAAGAGACCCAGTACTTC. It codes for CSATAPDFEETQYF.

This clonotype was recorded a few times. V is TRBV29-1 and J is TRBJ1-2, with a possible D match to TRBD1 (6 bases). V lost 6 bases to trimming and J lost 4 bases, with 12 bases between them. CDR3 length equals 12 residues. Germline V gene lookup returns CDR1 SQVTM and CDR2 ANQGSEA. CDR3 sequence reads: CSVGGQLYGYTF. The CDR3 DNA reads TGCAGCGTCGGCGGACAGCTCTATGGCTACACCTTC.

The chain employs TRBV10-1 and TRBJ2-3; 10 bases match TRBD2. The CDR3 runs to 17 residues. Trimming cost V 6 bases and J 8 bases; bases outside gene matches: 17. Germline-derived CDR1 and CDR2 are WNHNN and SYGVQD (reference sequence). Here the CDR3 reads CASSPRTSGGGIGTQYF. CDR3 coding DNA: TGCGCCAGCAGCCCCCGGACTAGCGGTGGGGGTATTGGTACGCAGTATTTT.

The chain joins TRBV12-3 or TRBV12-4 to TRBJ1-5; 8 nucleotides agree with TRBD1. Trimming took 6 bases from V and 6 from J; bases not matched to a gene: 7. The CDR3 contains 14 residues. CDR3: CASSKTGASQPQHF. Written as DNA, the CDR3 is TGTGCCAGCAGCAAGACAGGGGCTTCTCAGCCCCAGCATTTT.

This CDR3 reads CASSFHDRDSYEQYF. DNA for the CDR3: TGCGCCAGCAGTTTTCATGACAGGGACTCCTACGAGCAGTACTTC. V usage is TRBV5-1 and J usage is TRBJ2-7, with 7 nucleotides matching TRBD1. After removal of 5 bases from V and 0 bases from J, the junction contained 8 bases not matched to a gene. CDR1 SGHRS and CDR2 YFSETQ come from the germline V gene. This CDR3 comprises 15 residues.

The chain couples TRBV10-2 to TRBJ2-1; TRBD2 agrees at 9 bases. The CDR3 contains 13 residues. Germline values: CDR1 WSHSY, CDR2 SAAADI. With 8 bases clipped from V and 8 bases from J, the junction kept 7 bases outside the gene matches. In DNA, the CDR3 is TGCGCCAGCCTGACTAGCGGTTACGATGAGCAGTTCTTC. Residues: CASLTSGYDEQFF.

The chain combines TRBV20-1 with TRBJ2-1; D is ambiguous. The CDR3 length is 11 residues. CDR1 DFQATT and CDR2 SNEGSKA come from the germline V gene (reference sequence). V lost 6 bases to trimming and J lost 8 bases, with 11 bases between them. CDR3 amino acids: CSARQLDEQFF. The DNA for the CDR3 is TGCAGTGCCAGGCAGCTCGATGAGCAGTTCTTC.

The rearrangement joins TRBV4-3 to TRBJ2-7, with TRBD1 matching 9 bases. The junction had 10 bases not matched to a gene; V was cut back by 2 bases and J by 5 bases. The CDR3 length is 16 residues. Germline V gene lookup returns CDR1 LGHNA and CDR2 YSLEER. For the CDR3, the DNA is TGCGCCAGCAGCCAACTGTACGCACAGGGGGCCCACGAGCAGTACTTC. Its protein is CASSQLYAQGAHEQYF.

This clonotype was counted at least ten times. CDR3: CASSQSGSTDTQYF. The CDR3 coding sequence is TGCGCCAGCAGCCAATCGGGTAGCACAGATACGCAGTATTTT. The chain is built from TRBV4-3 and TRBJ2-3; the D is unclear. Trimming pared 2 bases from V and 0 bases from J, leaving 6 bases between. The CDR3 consists of 14 residues. Germline V gives CDR1 LGHNA, CDR2 YSLEER.

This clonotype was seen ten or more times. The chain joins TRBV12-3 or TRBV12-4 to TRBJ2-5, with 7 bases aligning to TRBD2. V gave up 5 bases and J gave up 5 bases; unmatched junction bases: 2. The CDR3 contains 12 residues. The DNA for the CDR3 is TGTGCCAGCAGTGCGGGAGACGAGACCCAGTACTTC. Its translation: CASSAGDETQYF.

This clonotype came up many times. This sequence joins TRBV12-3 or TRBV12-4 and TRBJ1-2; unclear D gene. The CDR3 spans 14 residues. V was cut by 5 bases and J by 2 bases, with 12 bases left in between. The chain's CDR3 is CASSAVLGNYGYTF. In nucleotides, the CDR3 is TGTGCCAGCAGTGCTGTGCTTGGGAACTATGGCTACACCTTC.

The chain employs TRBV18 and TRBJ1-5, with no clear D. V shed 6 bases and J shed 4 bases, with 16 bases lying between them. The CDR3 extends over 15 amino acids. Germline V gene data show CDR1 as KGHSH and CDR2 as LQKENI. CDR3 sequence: CASSPRPDGNQPQHF. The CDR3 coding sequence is TGTGCCAGCTCTCCCCGCCCAGACGGGAATCAGCCCCAGCATTTT.

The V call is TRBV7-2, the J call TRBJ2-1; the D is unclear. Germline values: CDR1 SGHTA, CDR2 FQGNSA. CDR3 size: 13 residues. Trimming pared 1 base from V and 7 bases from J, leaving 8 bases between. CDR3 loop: CASSLVSANEQFF. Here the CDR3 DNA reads TGTGCCAGCAGCTTAGTCTCCGCGAATGAGCAGTTCTTC.

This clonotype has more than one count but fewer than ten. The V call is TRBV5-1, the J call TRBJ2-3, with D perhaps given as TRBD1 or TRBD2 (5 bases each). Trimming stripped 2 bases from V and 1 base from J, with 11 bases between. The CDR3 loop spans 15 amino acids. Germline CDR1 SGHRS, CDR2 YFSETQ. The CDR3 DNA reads TGCGCCAGCAGCTTCCGGGACCAGCGCACAGATACGCAGTATTTT. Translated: CASSFRDQRTDTQYF.

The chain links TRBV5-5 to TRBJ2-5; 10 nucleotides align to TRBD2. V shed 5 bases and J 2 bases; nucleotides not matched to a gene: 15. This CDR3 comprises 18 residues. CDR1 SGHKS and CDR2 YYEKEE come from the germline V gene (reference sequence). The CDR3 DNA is TGTGCCAGCAGGAATCTGCTAGCGGGAGTGGGTCTACAAGAGACCCAGTACTTC. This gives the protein CASRNLLAGVGLQETQYF. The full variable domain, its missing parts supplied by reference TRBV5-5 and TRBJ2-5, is DAGVTQSPTHLIKTRGQQVTLRCSPISGHKSVSWYQQVLGQGPQFIFQYYEKEERGRGNFPDRFSARQFPNYSSELNVNALLLGDSALYLCASRNLLAGVGLQETQYFGPGTRLLVL.

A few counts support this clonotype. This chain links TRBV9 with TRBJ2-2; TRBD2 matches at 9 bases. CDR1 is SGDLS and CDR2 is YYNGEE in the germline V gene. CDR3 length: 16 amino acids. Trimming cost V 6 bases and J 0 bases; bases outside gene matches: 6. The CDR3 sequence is CASTPRGGANTGELFF. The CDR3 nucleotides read TGTGCCAGCACCCCGCGGGGGGGTGCGAACACCGGGGAGCTGTTTTTT.

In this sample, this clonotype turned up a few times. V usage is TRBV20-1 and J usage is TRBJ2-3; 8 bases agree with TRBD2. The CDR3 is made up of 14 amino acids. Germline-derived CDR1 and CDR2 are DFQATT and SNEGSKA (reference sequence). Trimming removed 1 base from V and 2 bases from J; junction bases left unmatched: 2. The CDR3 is CSARAGGPTDTQYF. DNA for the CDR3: TGCAGTGCTAGAGCGGGGGGGCCCACAGATACGCAGTATTTT.

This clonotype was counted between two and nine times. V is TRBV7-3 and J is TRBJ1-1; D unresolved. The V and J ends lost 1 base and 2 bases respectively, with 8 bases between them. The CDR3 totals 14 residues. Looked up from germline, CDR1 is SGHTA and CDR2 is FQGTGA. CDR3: CASSLKAGNTEAFF. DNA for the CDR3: TGTGCCAGCAGCTTAAAAGCGGGAAACACTGAAGCTTTCTTT.

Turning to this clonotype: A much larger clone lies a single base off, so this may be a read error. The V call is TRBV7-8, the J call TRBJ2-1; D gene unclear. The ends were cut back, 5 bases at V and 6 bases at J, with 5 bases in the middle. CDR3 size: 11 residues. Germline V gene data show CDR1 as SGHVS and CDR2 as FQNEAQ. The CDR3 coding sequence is TGTGCCAGCAGCCCGACCAATGAGCAGTTCTTC. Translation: CASSPTNEQFF.

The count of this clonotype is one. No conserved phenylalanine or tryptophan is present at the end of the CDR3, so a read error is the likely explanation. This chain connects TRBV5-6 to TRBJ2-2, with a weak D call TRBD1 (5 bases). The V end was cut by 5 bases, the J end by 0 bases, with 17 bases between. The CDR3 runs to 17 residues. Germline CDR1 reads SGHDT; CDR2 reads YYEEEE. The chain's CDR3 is CASRALRTQPNTGELFL. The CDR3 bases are TGTGCCAGCAGGGCCCTGAGGACACAGCCGAACACCGGGGAGCTGTTTCTT.

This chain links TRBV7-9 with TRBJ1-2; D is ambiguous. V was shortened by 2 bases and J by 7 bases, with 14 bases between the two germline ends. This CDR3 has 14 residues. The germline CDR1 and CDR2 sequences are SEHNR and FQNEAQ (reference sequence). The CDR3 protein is CASSLYVGVSGYTF. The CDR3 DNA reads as TGTGCCAGCAGCTTATATGTGGGTGTTTCTGGCTACACCTTC. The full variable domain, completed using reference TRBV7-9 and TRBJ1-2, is DTGVSQNPRHKITKRGQNVTFRCDPISEHNRLYWYRQTLGQGPEFLTYFQNEAQLEKSRLLSDRFSAERPKGSFSTLEIQRTEQGDSAMYLCASSLYVGVSGYTFGSGTRLTVV.

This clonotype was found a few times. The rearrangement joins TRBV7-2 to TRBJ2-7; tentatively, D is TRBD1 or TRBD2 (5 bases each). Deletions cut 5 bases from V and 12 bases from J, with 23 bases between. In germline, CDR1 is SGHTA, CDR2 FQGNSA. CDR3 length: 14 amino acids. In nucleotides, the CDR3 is TGTGCCAGCAGCCCACAAGGGACGGTCGGTAAGGGGTACTTC. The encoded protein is CASSPQGTVGKGYF.

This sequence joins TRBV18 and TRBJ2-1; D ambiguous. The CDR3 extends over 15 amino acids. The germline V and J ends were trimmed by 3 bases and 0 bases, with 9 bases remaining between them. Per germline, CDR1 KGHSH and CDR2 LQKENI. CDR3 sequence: CASSPRVSSYNEQFF. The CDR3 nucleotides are TGTGCCAGCTCACCCCGAGTGAGCTCCTACAATGAGCAGTTCTTC.

The CDR3 DNA reads as TGTGCCAGCAGAAAGGGGTCGCTAGCCTACGAGCAGTACTTC. Amino acid sequence: CASRKGSLAYEQYF. The chain employs TRBV12-3 or TRBV12-4 and TRBJ2-7; TRBD1 might be the D (5 bases). The CDR3 runs to 14 residues. The V end was cut by 6 bases, the J end by 2 bases, with 14 bases between.